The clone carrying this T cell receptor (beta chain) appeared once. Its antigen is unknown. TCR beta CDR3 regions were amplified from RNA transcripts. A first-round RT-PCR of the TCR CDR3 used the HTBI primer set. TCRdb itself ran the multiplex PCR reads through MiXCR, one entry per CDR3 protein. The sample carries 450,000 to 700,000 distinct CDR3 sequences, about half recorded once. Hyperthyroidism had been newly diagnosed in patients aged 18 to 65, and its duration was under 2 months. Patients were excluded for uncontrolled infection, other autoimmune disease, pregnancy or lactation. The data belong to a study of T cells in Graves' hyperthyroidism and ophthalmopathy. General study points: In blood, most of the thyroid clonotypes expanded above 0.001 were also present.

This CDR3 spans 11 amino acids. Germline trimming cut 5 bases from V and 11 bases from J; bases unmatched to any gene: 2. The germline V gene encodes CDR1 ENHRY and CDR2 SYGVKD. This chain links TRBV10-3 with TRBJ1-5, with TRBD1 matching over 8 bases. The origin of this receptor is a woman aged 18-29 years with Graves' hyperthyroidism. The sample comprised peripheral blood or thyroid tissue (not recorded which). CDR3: CAISTGQAQHF. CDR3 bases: TGTGCCATCAGTACGGGACAGGCCCAGCATTTT.